Shown below are 24 T cell receptor beta chains from a single sample sequenced in a study of blood T cell repertoires in COVID-19. Measured with immunoSEQ multiplex PCR; TCRdb has only the in-frame clones, and not every one. The repertoire holds roughly 200,000 clones, with over 75% as singletons. Sequences were obtained from peripheral blood. These receptors were taken from a man older than 75 with acute or convalescent COVID-19.

The V and J genes are TRBV10-3 and TRBJ1-5; perhaps TRBD1 as D (5 bases). V lost 2 bases to trimming and J lost 5 bases, with 13 bases between them. This CDR3 is built from 15 residues. Germline V lookup: CDR1 ENHRY, CDR2 SYGVKD. The CDR3 here is CAISEGRVLDQPQHF. The CDR3 DNA reads as TGTGCCATCAGTGAGGGCAGGGTATTGGATCAGCCCCAGCATTTT.

V is TRBV2 and J is TRBJ2-3, with a tentative D call TRBD1 (6 bases). This CDR3 has 14 residues. From germline, CDR1 is SNHLY and CDR2 FYNNEI. V lost 10 bases, J lost 0 bases, and 14 bases lay in between. The CDR3 DNA reads as TGTGCCATCTACAGGGTTCGTAGCACAGATACGCAGTATTTT. This gives the protein CAIYRVRSTDTQYF. The full variable domain, completed using reference TRBV2 and TRBJ2-3, is EPEVTQTPSHQVTQMGQEVILRCVPISNHLYFYWYRQILGQKVEFLVSFYNNEISEKSEIFDDQFSVERPDGSNFTLKIRSTKLEDSAMYFCAIYRVRSTDTQYFGPGTRLTVL.

V gene TRBV18 combines with J gene TRBJ1-5; D perhaps matches TRBD1 (5 bases). CDR1 is KGHSH and CDR2 is LQKENI in the germline V gene. The V end was cut by 8 bases, the J end by 1 base, with 15 bases between. The CDR3 is 15 residues long. For the CDR3, the DNA is TGTGCCAGCGCAAAACAGGAGACGAGCAATCAGCCCCAGCATTTT. This encodes CASAKQETSNQPQHF. The variable domain in full, completed from reference TRBV18 and TRBJ1-5, reads NAGVMQNPRHLVRRRGQEARLRCSPMKGHSHVYWYRQLPEEGLKFMVYLQKENIIDESGMPKERFSAEFPKEGPSILRIQQVVRGDSAAYFCASAKQETSNQPQHFGDGTRLSIL.

The chain is built from TRBV5-1 and TRBJ2-7, with 7 bases that match TRBD1. The CDR3 covers 13 residues. From germline, CDR1 is SGHRS and CDR2 YFSETQ. V was clipped by 5 bases and J by 2 bases; unmatched bases: 4. The CDR3 nucleotides are TGCGCCAGCAGTAAAGGGACAGCCTACGAGCAGTACTTC. Translating gives CASSKGTAYEQYF.

This clone has only a few counts. The rearrangement links TRBV18 to TRBJ1-4; D ambiguous. The CDR3 has 14 amino acids. Germline V gives CDR1 KGHSH, CDR2 LQKENI. Trimming left V 3 bases short and J 3 bases short, with 8 bases between. The CDR3 DNA follows: TGTGCCAGCTCACCTCCCGGGTCTAATGAAAAACTGTTTTTT. It translates to CASSPPGSNEKLFF.

The chain couples TRBV27 to TRBJ1-6; D is unresolved. The CDR3 is made up of 14 amino acids. Trimming cost V 4 bases and J 6 bases, with 10 bases left between them. Germline V CDR1 and CDR2: MNHEY, SMNVEV (reference sequence). DNA of the CDR3: TGTGCCAGCAGTTCCGTTGGAGGTAATTCACCCCTCCACTTT. Its translation: CASSSVGGNSPLHF.

A few counts support this clone. The chain links TRBV6-5 to TRBJ1-6, with 9 bases that match TRBD1. The germline CDR1 and CDR2 sequences are MNHEY and SVGAGI. V was pared by 8 bases and J by 9 bases, with 5 bases of the junction left unmatched. The CDR3 runs 13 residues. The CDR3 loop is CASRTGGGSPLHF. The CDR3 DNA reads as TGTGCCAGCCGTACAGGGGGCGGTTCACCCCTCCACTTT.

This chain links TRBV3-1 (or the pseudogene TRBV3-2) with TRBJ2-7; perhaps TRBD2 as D (6 bases). Germline V gene lookup returns CDR1 LGHDT and CDR2 YNNKEL (reference sequence). The CDR3 length is 15 residues. The V and J ends lost 4 bases and 7 bases respectively, with 20 bases between them. As DNA, the CDR3 is TGTGCCAGCAGCCTCCCCGGGACTCTAGGGAGGGAGCAGTACTTC. This codes for CASSLPGTLGREQYF.

This chain's CDR3 is CASSVGQVNQPQHF. In nucleotides, the CDR3 is TGTGCCAGCAGCGTCGGACAGGTCAATCAGCCCCAGCATTTT. The chain links TRBV9 to TRBJ1-5; 7 bases agree with TRBD1. Unmatched junction bases numbered 2, after V lost 2 bases and J lost 3 bases. Germline CDR1 is SGDLS and CDR2 is YYNGEE. The CDR3 length is 14 residues.

Written as DNA, the CDR3 is TGCGCCAGCAGCGGCGGGAGGTATTCCCACAATGAGCAGTTCTTC. Protein sequence: CASSGGRYSHNEQFF. The chain links TRBV5-1 to TRBJ2-1; the match to TRBD2 covers 8 bases. Germline lookup yields CDR1 SGHRS and CDR2 YFSETQ. The CDR3 is made up of 15 amino acids. V lost 4 bases, J lost 5 bases, and 8 bases stayed unmatched. Combining the CDR3 with reference TRBV5-1 and TRBJ2-1 gives the whole variable domain KAGVTQTPRYLIKTRGQQVTLSCSPISGHRSVSWYQQTPGQGLQFLFEYFSETQRNKGNFPGRFSGRQFSNSRSEMNVSTLELGDSALYLCASSGGRYSHNEQFFGPGTRLTVL.

The chain recombines TRBV3-1 (or the pseudogene TRBV3-2) with TRBJ2-3; 8 bases map to TRBD2. CDR1 and CDR2 from the germline V gene are LGHDT and YNNKEL (reference sequence). V dropped 0 bases and J dropped 9; count of bases not matched to a gene: 17. CDR3 length: 18 amino acids. DNA of the CDR3: TGTGCCAGCAGCCAAGAAAGGGGAACTAGCGGCTACCTGAAGACGCAGTATTTT. It yields the protein CASSQERGTSGYLKTQYF.

The chain links TRBV6-5 to TRBJ2-7; TRBD2 is a possible D gene (5 bases). The CDR3 totals 14 residues. Germline V CDR1 and CDR2: MNHEY, SVGAGI. V was shortened by 6 bases and J by 5 bases, with 17 bases between the two germline ends. Written as DNA, the CDR3 is TGTGCCAGCAGCGCCCGAGGGCCTGGGAACGAGCAGTACGTC. It is translated as CASSARGPGNEQYV.

This clone was observed a single time. The chain carries TRBV24-1 and TRBJ2-3; D is unclear. The CDR3 has 11 amino acids. V lost 5 bases, J lost 6 bases, and 5 bases lay in between. CDR1 and CDR2 (germline): KGHDR, SFDVKD. CDR3 DNA: TGTGCCACCAGTGTAATGGATACGCAGTATTTT. Translating it yields CATSVMDTQYF.

This chain connects TRBV24-1 to TRBJ2-1; D not resolved. The CDR3 covers 11 residues. The germline CDR1 and CDR2 sequences are KGHDR and SFDVKD. Between the trimmed V and J ends, which lost 5 bases and 7 bases, there was a span of 5 bases. This CDR3 is CATSGGNEQFF. In DNA, the CDR3 is TGTGCCACCAGTGGCGGTAATGAGCAGTTCTTC.

This chain links TRBV5-4 with TRBJ2-7; 12 bases match TRBD2. Germline CDR1 and CDR2: SGHNT and YYREEE (reference sequence). This CDR3 has 15 amino acids. V shed 3 bases, J shed 3 bases, and the junction held 4 bases outside the gene matches. The CDR3 bases are TGTGCCAGCAGCTCGGGACTAGCGGGCCTCTACGAGCAGTACTTC. Its translation is CASSSGLAGLYEQYF.

This clone appeared a few times. The CDR3, as DNA: TGTGCCAGCAGTTACTCTGGGACTAGCAATGAGCAGTTCTTC. The encoded protein is CASSYSGTSNEQFF. The V call is TRBV6-2 or TRBV6-3, the J call TRBJ2-1; 8 nucleotides agree with TRBD2. The germline V gene encodes CDR1 MNHEY and CDR2 SVGEGT. CDR3 size: 14 residues. V shed 0 bases and J 6 bases; nucleotides not matched to a gene: 1.

The table lists this clone with a few counts. The genes are TRBV7-2 and TRBJ1-2, with TRBD1 matching over 7 bases. V lost 5 bases to trimming and J lost 8 bases; unmatched junction nucleotides: 11. The CDR3 sequence is 14 residues long. Germline loops: CDR1 SGHTA, CDR2 FQGNSA. CDR3 sequence: CASSKGFTGVGYTF. The CDR3 DNA follows: TGTGCCAGCAGCAAAGGATTTACAGGGGTCGGCTACACCTTC. The whole variable domain, filled in from reference TRBV7-2 and TRBJ1-2, reads GAGVSQSPSNKVTEKGKDVELRCDPISGHTALYWYRQSLGQGLEFLIYFQGNSAPDKSGLPSDRFSAERTGGSVSTLTIQRTQQEDSAVYLCASSKGFTGVGYTFGSGTRLTVV.

The J gene is TRBJ1-5, the V gene TRBV6-4, with TRBD1 as a possible D gene (6 bases). Germline loops: CDR1 MRHNA, CDR2 SNTAGT. The CDR3 covers 13 residues. The V end lost 8 bases, the J end lost 1 base, and 9 bases lay between the germline ends. CDR3 sequence reads: CASSQGSNQPQHF. The CDR3 DNA sequence: TGTGCCAGCTCCCAGGGGAGCAATCAGCCCCAGCATTTT.

The rearrangement links TRBV18 to TRBJ2-1; TRBD2 agrees at 7 bases. J lost 5 bases, V lost 1 base, and 11 bases had no gene match. The CDR3 runs to 17 residues. The germline V gene encodes CDR1 KGHSH and CDR2 LQKENI. CDR3 loop: CASSPRSVASGNNEQFF. As DNA, the CDR3 is TGTGCCAGCTCACCACGTAGTGTGGCTAGCGGAAACAATGAGCAGTTCTTC.

The genes are TRBV9 and TRBJ2-1, with 7 bases lining up with TRBD2. The CDR3 runs to 13 residues. V dropped 10 bases and J dropped 6; count of bases not matched to a gene: 10. CDR1 and CDR2 (germline): SGDLS, YYNGEE. The CDR3: CAGTREISNEQFF. CDR3 in DNA: TGTGCCGGGACGCGGGAGATAAGCAATGAGCAGTTCTTC.

This clone turned up a few times. The chain combines TRBV6-5 with TRBJ1-5; 10 bases map to TRBD1. CDR1 is MNHEY and CDR2 is SVGAGI in the germline V gene. CDR3 size: 15 residues. J lost 2 bases, V lost 6 bases, and 4 bases had no gene match. This CDR3 reads CASRAGTGGNQPQHF. Here the CDR3 DNA reads TGTGCCAGCAGAGCCGGGACAGGGGGCAATCAGCCCCAGCATTTT.

The chain joins TRBV30 to TRBJ2-3; D is perhaps TRBD1 (5 bases). The CDR3 contains 14 residues. CDR1 is GTSNPN and CDR2 is SVGIG in the germline V gene (reference sequence). The V and J ends lost 2 bases and 4 bases respectively, with 13 bases between them. The CDR3 bases are TGTGCCTGGAGTACTGGACATCATGCAGATACGCAGTATTTT. It yields the protein CAWSTGHHADTQYF.

The V gene is TRBV7-2, the J gene TRBJ2-2; tentative D call: TRBD2 (6 bases). This CDR3 is 18 amino acids long. The germline CDR1 and CDR2 sequences are SGHTA and FQGNSA. V lost 4 bases, J lost 1 base, and 19 bases lay in between. CDR3 protein: CASSSGLLATRNTGELFF. The DNA for the CDR3 is TGTGCCAGCAGCTCGGGACTGTTGGCGACCAGGAACACCGGGGAGCTGTTTTTT.

V and J are TRBV24-1 and TRBJ2-1, with 7 bases aligning to TRBD2. V was pared by 1 base and J by 8 bases, with 4 bases of the junction left unmatched. This CDR3 contains 14 residues. Germline CDR1 KGHDR, CDR2 SFDVKD. The CDR3: CATSDFGGSDEQFF. The CDR3 DNA reads as TGTGCCACCAGTGATTTCGGCGGGAGCGATGAGCAGTTCTTC.